These 30 T cell receptor beta chains share one sample of origin, sequenced in a study of blood T cells in healthy people across ages. A J-beta primer mix and a sample-barcoded 5' primer were used in a second PCR of roughly 6 to 11 cycles. TCRdb re-called the 5' RACE reads through MiXCR, storing one row per CDR3 protein. The sample consists of 550,000 to 800,000 distinct CDR3 sequences, over 20% of them appearing once. Sequenced material: blood. The receptors were gathered from a man between 65 and 79 years old in good health.

The CDR3 coding sequence is TGTGCCAGCAGCGTAAAAGTGGGAGGAGCAGATACGCAGTATTTT. This gives the protein CASSVKVGGADTQYF. The J gene is TRBJ2-3, the V gene TRBV9, with D possibly TRBD2 on 6 matching bases. The CDR3 is 15 amino acids. Per germline, CDR1 SGDLS and CDR2 YYNGEE. The V gene lost 1 base and the J gene lost 4 bases, with 13 bases spanning the gap.

This clonotype has only a few counts. The chain recombines TRBV25-1 with TRBJ1-1, with D possibly TRBD1 on 5 matching bases. Germline CDR1 reads MGHDK; CDR2 reads SYGVNS. The germline V and J ends were trimmed by 6 bases and 4 bases, with 15 bases remaining between them. The CDR3 sequence is 14 residues long. As DNA, the CDR3 is TGTGCCAGCAGGAATTCGGGGGGGACCACTGAAGCTTTCTTT. The encoded protein is CASRNSGGTTEAFF.

The chain carries TRBV28 and TRBJ2-7; D is possibly TRBD2 (6 bases). This CDR3 is 15 amino acids long. Germline assignment: CDR1 MDHEN and CDR2 SYDVKM. Trimming stripped 7 bases from V and 9 bases from J, with 25 bases between. In DNA, the CDR3 is TGTGCCAGCACCTTAGGAGGGGCAAGCTCTTTAGCGCAGTACTTC. Translating it yields CASTLGGASSLAQYF.

The rearrangement uses TRBV3-1 and TRBJ2-6; D gene uncertain. The CDR3 totals 18 residues. Trimming stripped 0 bases from V and 3 bases from J, with 15 bases between. In germline, CDR1 is LGHDT, CDR2 YNNKEL (reference sequence). In nucleotides, the CDR3 is TGTGCCAGCAGCCAAGATGCCGCCGCGGTTTTTGGGGCCAACGTCCTGACTTTC. Translation: CASSQDAAAVFGANVLTF.

In this sample, this clonotype turned up many times. The chain uses TRBV6-6 and TRBJ1-6; no firm D call. The ends were cut back, 5 bases at V and 5 bases at J, with 10 bases in the middle. There are 14 residues in the CDR3. Per germline, CDR1 MNHNY and CDR2 SVGAGI (reference sequence). Here the CDR3 reads CASSQPRDNSPLHF. CDR3 nucleotides: TGTGCCAGCAGTCAACCCCGGGATAATTCACCCCTCCACTTT.

In its sample, this clonotype was seen a few times. The rearrangement joins TRBV14 to TRBJ2-5, with 10 nucleotides matching TRBD2. In germline, CDR1 is SGHDN, CDR2 FVKESK. The trim removed 3 bases at V and 5 bases at J, leaving 9 bases unmatched. CDR3 length: 16 amino acids. CDR3 nucleotide sequence: TGTGCCAGCAGCCATTGGCTAGCGGGAGTAGAGGAGACCCAGTACTTC. It yields the protein CASSHWLAGVEETQYF.

There are a few counts of this clonotype. This chain joins TRBV29-1 and TRBJ2-1; D perhaps matches TRBD2 (6 bases). Germline CDR1 and CDR2: SQVTM and ANQGSEA. The CDR3 spans 11 residues. V was clipped by 0 bases and J by 13 bases, with 10 bases between them. DNA of the CDR3: TGCAGCGTTGAAGATCCCGGGAGCCAGTTCTTC. Translation: CSVEDPGSQFF.

This clonotype has only a few counts. V usage is TRBV12-3 or TRBV12-4 and J usage is TRBJ1-5; D gene unclear. This CDR3 has 15 amino acids. The germline V and J ends were trimmed by 3 bases and 2 bases, with 11 bases remaining between them. CDR3 DNA: TGTGCCAGCAGTTTTAACGAGGACGGCAATCAGCCCCAGCATTTT. Its protein product is CASSFNEDGNQPQHF.

The V gene is TRBV25-1, the J gene TRBJ2-4; D may be TRBD1 (6 bases). Germline V CDR1 and CDR2: MGHDK, SYGVNS. This CDR3 comprises 13 residues. The V end was cut by 8 bases, the J end by 9 bases, with 17 bases between. The DNA for the CDR3 is TGTGCCAGCGCACAGGGACGTCTAGGCATTCAGTACTTC. Translated: CASAQGRLGIQYF.

There are a few counts of this clonotype. This chain uses TRBV6-2 or TRBV6-3 with TRBJ2-1; D may match TRBD1 or TRBD2 (5 bases each). V was cut by 4 bases and J by 6 bases, with 16 bases left in between. There are 15 residues in the CDR3. The germline V gene has CDR1 MNHEY and CDR2 SVGEGT. The CDR3: CASSSVTIRVNEQFF. The CDR3 DNA sequence: TGTGCCAGCAGTTCCGTGACTATCAGGGTCAATGAGCAGTTCTTC.

This chain joins TRBV7-3 and TRBJ1-1; possibly TRBD1 for D (6 bases). This CDR3 comprises 14 residues. V gave up 5 bases and J gave up 4 bases, with 14 bases separating them. Germline V gives CDR1 SGHTA, CDR2 FQGTGA. Written as DNA, the CDR3 is TGTGCCAGCAGCCAAGGCAGGGGCCCCACTGAAGCTTTCTTT. Residues: CASSQGRGPTEAFF. The full variable domain, in which reference TRBV7-3 and TRBJ1-1 provide the parts outside the CDR3, is GAGVSQTPSNKVTEKGKYVELRCDPISGHTALYWYRQSLGQGPEFLIYFQGTGAADDSGLPNDRFFAVRPEGSVSTLKIQRTERGDSAVYLCASSQGRGPTEAFFGQGTRLTVV.

This clonotype has just a few counts. V and J are TRBV2 and TRBJ2-2, with D uncertain. The CDR3 contains 12 residues. Trimming cost V 7 bases and J 1 base, with 4 bases left between them. CDR1 is SNHLY, CDR2 FYNNEI, per germline. The CDR3 here is CASTGNTGELFF. DNA for the CDR3: TGTGCCAGCACAGGGAACACCGGGGAGCTGTTTTTT.

This clonotype was seen a few times. This rearrangement joins TRBV4-2 to TRBJ1-1; a possible D gene is TRBD1 (5 bases). Germline assignment: CDR1 LGHNA and CDR2 YNFKEQ. CDR3 length: 17 residues. Trimming left V 4 bases short and J 2 bases short, with 20 bases between. CDR3 coding DNA: TGTGCCAGCAGCCTTTCCAAAGCCGGGACGCTCAACACTGAAGCTTTCTTT. It yields the protein CASSLSKAGTLNTEAFF.

This clonotype was detected only once. J is TRBJ1-2 and V is TRBV3-1; no reliable D call. Germline values: CDR1 LGHDT, CDR2 YNNKEL (reference sequence). V lost 4 bases, J lost 4 bases, and 7 bases lay in between. The CDR3 totals 12 residues. CDR3 region: CASSREFYGYTF. CDR3 in DNA: TGTGCCAGCAGCCGTGAATTCTATGGCTACACCTTC.

The chain recombines TRBV5-1 with TRBJ1-1, with TRBD1 identical over 9 bases. This CDR3 comprises 17 residues. The junction had 10 bases not matched to a gene; V was cut back by 4 bases and J by 0 bases. Germline V gene lookup returns CDR1 SGHRS and CDR2 YFSETQ. The CDR3 loop reads CASSLDRDRVMNTEAFF. Written as DNA, the CDR3 is TGCGCCAGCAGCCTCGACCGGGACAGGGTCATGAACACTGAAGCTTTCTTT.

The V and J genes are TRBV5-1 and TRBJ2-7; D may correspond to TRBD1 or TRBD2 (5 bases each). The CDR3 extends over 13 amino acids. The V gene lost 7 bases and the J gene lost 0 bases, with 11 bases spanning the gap. Germline V gene data show CDR1 as SGHRS and CDR2 as YFSETQ. The CDR3 DNA follows: TGCGCCAGCCGGGACGACCCCTCCTACGAGCAGTACTTC. Its protein product is CASRDDPSYEQYF.

This chain links TRBV28 with TRBJ2-7, with D possibly matching TRBD2 (7 bases). The CDR3 sequence is 14 residues long. From germline, CDR1 is MDHEN and CDR2 SYDVKM. V was shortened by 8 bases and J by 2 bases, with 16 bases between the two germline ends. The CDR3 DNA follows: TGTGCCAGCCTCGAGGGGGGGGAACCCTACGAGCAGTACTTC. Translation: CASLEGGEPYEQYF.

This clonotype was seen a single time. One end of the junction is discordant with germline, which a read error may explain. J is TRBJ2-7 and V is TRBV18; D might be TRBD2 (5 bases). CDR1 is KGHSH and CDR2 is LQKENI in the germline V gene. This CDR3 contains 15 residues. The CDR3 DNA is TGTGCCAGCTCACCACCGCCGGGATTTTTGTACGGGCAGTACTTC. It specifies CASSPPPGFLYGQYF.

This clonotype was seen repeatedly, ten times or more. V and J are TRBV20-1 and TRBJ2-1; D unclear. CDR1 is DFQATT, CDR2 SNEGSKA, per germline (reference sequence). This CDR3 spans 10 amino acids. Trimming took 4 bases from V and 3 from J, leaving 1 base between them. CDR3 bases: TGCAGTGCTATCTACAATGAGCAGTTCTTC. Translating it yields CSAIYNEQFF.

The chain couples TRBV4-3 to TRBJ2-1; D is unclear. Germline loops: CDR1 LGHNA, CDR2 YSLEER. V was pared by 4 bases and J by 9 bases, with 13 bases between. This CDR3 comprises 13 residues. The CDR3 DNA reads as TGCGCCAGCAGCCTCGAATTAGCCGCTGAGCAGTTCTTC. Protein sequence: CASSLELAAEQFF.

There are a few counts of this clonotype. V usage is TRBV27 and J usage is TRBJ2-7, with TRBD2 matching over 11 bases. The V and J ends lost 3 bases and 2 bases, in that order; junction bases with no gene match: 3. Germline V gene data show CDR1 as MNHEY and CDR2 as SMNVEV (reference sequence). The CDR3 has 15 amino acids. DNA for the CDR3: TGTGCCAGCAGTTTCCTAGCGGGAGGAACCTACGAGCAGTACTTC. It is translated as CASSFLAGGTYEQYF.

The table lists this clonotype with a few counts. V gene TRBV29-1 combines with J gene TRBJ2-4; no clear D gene. Looked up from germline, CDR1 is SQVTM and CDR2 is ANQGSEA. With 7 bases removed from V and 5 bases from J, the gap between germline ends came to 12 bases. This CDR3 has 12 residues. CDR3 DNA: TGCAGCGCCGAGGCTGGGGAAAACATTCAGTACTTC. Its translation: CSAEAGENIQYF. The variable domain in full, completed from reference TRBV29-1 and TRBJ2-4, reads SAVISQKPSRDICQRGTSLTIQCQVDSQVTMMFWYRQQPGQSLTLIATANQGSEATYESGFVIDKFPISRPNLTFSTLTVSNMSPEDSSIYLCSAEAGENIQYFGAGTRLSVL.

V usage is TRBV3-1 and J usage is TRBJ2-5; D is possibly TRBD1 (6 bases). Trimming took 4 bases from V and 14 from J, leaving 17 bases between them. Germline V gene data show CDR1 as LGHDT and CDR2 as YNNKEL (reference sequence). The CDR3 has 12 amino acids. The CDR3: CASSLTADSKYF. As DNA, the CDR3 is TGTGCCAGCAGCCTTACGGCGGACAGCAAATACTTC.

On this clonotype itself: This may be a read error, as it is one base from a much larger clone. The CDR3 region is CSAISGSADTQYF. The CDR3 nucleotides are TGCAGTGCTATTAGCGGGAGTGCAGATACGCAGTATTTT. The rearrangement uses TRBV20-1 and TRBJ2-3, with 9 bases identical to TRBD2. Germline-derived CDR1 and CDR2 are DFQATT and SNEGSKA (reference sequence). The CDR3 has 13 amino acids. After removal of 4 bases from V and 4 bases from J, the junction contained 3 bases not matched to a gene.

This clonotype came up a few times. The rearrangement joins TRBV20-1 to TRBJ2-7, with 7 nucleotides matching TRBD1. CDR1 DFQATT and CDR2 SNEGSKA come from the germline V gene (reference sequence). CDR3 length equals 13 residues. The V segment lost 7 bases and the J segment 4 bases; nucleotides outside the gene matches: 10. CDR3 residues: CSGREGARYEQYF. The CDR3 DNA sequence: TGCAGTGGTCGAGAGGGGGCTCGGTACGAGCAGTACTTC.

The V gene is TRBV6-6, the J gene TRBJ2-7, with 7 bases identical to TRBD2. The germline V gene encodes CDR1 MNHNY and CDR2 SVGAGI (reference sequence). J gave up 5 bases and V 9 bases, and 7 bases lay outside the gene matches. This CDR3 has 12 residues. As DNA, the CDR3 is TGTGCCAGTAGACTAGCCGTCCACGAGCAGTACTTC. This encodes CASRLAVHEQYF.

This clonotype was counted between two and nine times. The V gene is TRBV6-5, the J gene TRBJ2-7, with 10 positions matching TRBD1. This CDR3 has 13 residues. The ends lost 8 bases at V and 3 bases at J; junction bases unmatched: 4. Germline CDR1 MNHEY, CDR2 SVGAGI. The CDR3 coding sequence is TGTGCCAGCTCAGGGACAGGGGACTACGAGCAGTACTTC. Encoded protein: CASSGTGDYEQYF.

About this clonotype: This CDR3 is missing its conserved last phenylalanine or tryptophan, likely due to a read error. The chain links TRBV7-9 to TRBJ2-7, with D tentatively TRBD1 (5 bases). Trimming took 5 bases from V and 2 from J, leaving 10 bases between them. CDR1 SEHNR and CDR2 FQNEAQ come from the germline V gene (reference sequence). This CDR3 has 13 residues. Here the CDR3 DNA reads TGTGCCAGCAGCCCCGGCAGGGCCTACGAGCAGTACCTC. Translating it yields CASSPGRAYEQYL.

The table lists this clonotype with many counts. The gene calls are TRBV5-1 and TRBJ2-7; 10 nucleotides match TRBD2. The CDR3 runs 14 residues. Trimming at V came to 5 bases and at J to 2 bases, leaving 4 bases not matched to a gene. Looked up from germline, CDR1 is SGHRS and CDR2 is YFSETQ. CDR3 DNA: TGCGCCAGCAGTTCGCTAGCGGGAGCCTACGAGCAGTACTTC. The encoded protein is CASSSLAGAYEQYF.

V gene TRBV28 combines with J gene TRBJ2-1; D possibly matches TRBD1 or TRBD2 (5 bases each). The CDR3 runs 12 residues. The V end was cut by 6 bases, the J end by 8 bases, with 11 bases between. Germline CDR1 reads MDHEN; CDR2 reads SYDVKM. As DNA, the CDR3 is TGTGCCAGCAGGGGACCCCTGGATGAGCAGTTCTTC. Protein sequence: CASRGPLDEQFF.